This T cell receptor beta chain comes out of a study of blood T cell repertoires in COVID-19 (dated by TCRdb to about 2020). General notes on the study: Samples from collaborators originated in the United States, Italy and Spain and spanned both the acute and convalescent phases of COVID-19. The prospective study material was composed of cDNA or gDNA derived from T cells, B-cell-depleted T cells, or PBMCs. Deeply sampled blood TCRbeta repertoires from subjects exposed to, actively infected with, or recovered from COVID-19 were included in the dataset. The repertoires were made available in a free public database intended to serve as a resource for research on the immune response to SARS-CoV-2. Samples were obtained from the ongoing ImmuneRACE study (first 160 participants) and from 1,000 to 1,500 subjects provided by 6 global collaborators. A de-identified subject ID, COVID-19 status, age in years and sex were almost always included in the sample metadata. HLA class I and class II types, where available, came from metadata supplied by the sample provider rather than from assay-based typing. The study at large found these results: The amount of clinical and demographic metadata varied by source and participant and was provided uncurated.

Worth noting for this clone: The specificity of this receptor is unknown. Base qualities are not recorded, but no much larger clone differs from it by a single base.

The immunoSEQ Assay, a bias-controlled multiplex PCR, was used to amplify TCRbeta CDR3 regions from genomic DNA. In the source study's methods: The number of nucleated cells in each sample was estimated by amplification of reference gene primers within the assay. To quantify the absolute abundance of each unique TCRbeta CDR3 rearrangement, sequence reads were collapsed and filtered. For each sample, productive Simpson clonality was calculated as the square root of Simpson's diversity index across productive rearrangements. The table comes from immuneACCESS by way of TCRdb, which keeps in-frame sequences with V and J called. Part of the clones is missing from these tables; in studies checked, under half for an unresolved V gene and the rest for unknown reasons. V, J and clone size are those of that table, while D and trimming were read from the DNA. Present in this sample are approximately 50,000 clones, about 77% of which were seen just once. About 45% of the sample comes from the top ten.

Each collaborating institution followed its own protocols to collect whole blood in K2EDTA tubes. Collaborator samples were shipped for TCRbeta analysis as frozen whole blood, isolated PBMCs, or DNA extracted from either sample type. From the cysteine through the phenylalanine, the CDR3 covers 13 amino acids. Here the CDR3 DNA is all that survives: 39 bases in frame from base 1. The germline ends are 13 bases apart after V is trimmed by 6 bases and J by 5 bases. The V and J genes are TRBV12-3 or TRBV12-4 and TRBJ1-2; the D gene is possibly TRBD1, with 6 bases matching. The origin of this receptor is a man between 65 and 85 years old with active or convalescent COVID-19. Sequences were obtained from peripheral blood. At the DNA level, the sequence is TGTGCCAGCAGACAGGGTGAGAGGTATGGCTACACCTTC. Its translation is CASRQGERYGYTF.